This T cell receptor (beta chain) comes out of a study of cytomegalovirus exposure and HLA in healthy donors (TCRdb year 2017). Concerning the study at large: According to an earlier analysis of several hundred of the donors, some 170 million T cells yielded some 120 million unique TCR beta sequences and 276 Gb of sequence data. About 300 gigabases of sequencing data and 70 million to 100 million unique TCR sequences were included in an early release covering 550 to 650 HLA-typed donors. The genetic ancestry cluster associated with self-reported Caucasian donors included 81% of the roughly 400 genotyped donors. The aim of the study was to test whether cataloging public T cell receptors could identify signatures of past pathogen exposure. Using immunosequencing, the study profiled T cell repertoires from approximately 700 subjects and related those repertoires to cytomegalovirus serostatus. A separate validation cohort of roughly 120 different subjects was used in addition to the 666-subject first cohort. The study combined high-throughput TCR immunosequencing, statistical association of individual TCRs with disease status, and machine learning to predict cytomegalovirus infection status. In a later analysis, previously published TCR beta repertoires from 600 to 850 donors were re-analyzed and high-resolution HLA genotyping was added so that TCR occurrence patterns could be studied. Rather than drawing on any new phenotypic data, the later analysis identified candidate immune exposures from TCR beta sequences and the way those sequences occurred across donors. An earlier analysis of some 600 of the donors applied high-throughput TCR beta sequencing to assess whether each TCR beta V gene segment acted as functional or pseudogenic. Alongside the repertoire data, information on donor age, sex, ethnicity and CMV serostatus was compiled. A later genetic analysis used genome-wide SNP genotypes for 398 of the 666 donors, treating that subset as a discovery cohort. All discovery cohort repertoires had been generated on a single sequencing platform. Class I and class II HLA loci were covered by the typing at four-digit resolution. Typing coverage varied by locus: roughly 629-630 donors for A, B, C, DRB1 and DQB1; approximately 560 for DQA1; more than 600 for DPA1; 450 to 480 for DPB1. Several DR-DQ haplotypes were treated as single units for association and clustering because of strong linkage in the cohort. Among a few hundred genotyped donors of the cohort, an average of approximately 230,000 unique TCR beta nucleotide sequences were sequenced per donor, around 18% of them non-productive.

Libraries were built with the immunoSEQ multiplex PCR assay. A mixture of 60 forward primers for TCR Vbeta segments and 13 reverse primers for TCR Jbeta segments was used in the multiplex PCR. Amplification of the CDR3 region of rearranged TCR beta genes was performed with a multiplex PCR assay on genomic DNA. Amplified TCR beta libraries were sequenced as 87-base-pair reads on the Illumina HiSeq System. As for how the authors treated the data: Across the roughly 670 repertoires, a later analysis counted approximately 75 million unique TCR beta chains, some 11 million of which were shared by at least two donors. A nearest-neighbor algorithm error-corrected the raw reads and collapsed the reads into unique sequences, merging closely related sequences to remove PCR and sequencing errors. V, D and J gene segments were assigned by aligning CDR3 sequences to IMGT reference sequences. For a sequence to be retained, a match of at least six nucleotides was required to both a V gene segment and a J gene segment. A rearrangement was called productive if the CDR3 had no stop codons and remained in frame with V and J, and every other rearrangement was called non-productive. CDR3 was defined by IMGT convention, running from the second conserved V-encoded cysteine to the conserved J-encoded phenylalanine. The earlier analysis of 450 to 750 of the donors excluded any sequence lacking an unambiguous match to a single V gene segment. An earlier analysis of 587 of the donors called V segments functional above 56.7% productive rearrangements and segregating when the between-donor standard deviation exceeded 5%. To diagnose cytomegalovirus status from the catalog of TCR beta chain sequences, a statistical classification framework was built. In a later analysis, V and J genes were assigned by comparing TCR nucleotide sequences against IMGT/GENE-DB human TR gene sequences. In a later analysis, CDR3 sequences and most-parsimonious VDJ recombination scenarios were assigned using the TCRdist pipeline. In a later analysis, each TCR beta chain was defined by its CDR3 amino acid sequence together with its V-gene family, and reads without a unique V-gene family were excluded. In a later analysis, 550 to 650 highly shared, low-generation-probability nucleotide sequences were removed to address suspected cross-contamination and a sequencing artifact. A later analysis calculated a clonal expansion index for each public chain from normalized within-repertoire ranks of inferred template counts. In a later analysis, generation probabilities were computed with a VDJ recombination model fitted to out-of-frame rearrangements, and the resulting probabilities were checked against IGoR. In a later analysis, TCR-TCR, TCR-HLA and TCR-CMV co-occurrence was scored with hypergeometric tests, and a repertoire-size bias correction was applied to TCR pairs. False discovery rates were estimated in a later analysis by permuting HLA or CMV assignments 20 times. In a later analysis, co-occurring TCRs were grouped with DBSCAN, and TCRdist sequence similarity was added when clustering was performed within HLA-allele-positive subsets. Repertoires with fewer than 30,000 or more than 120,000 public chains, plus five repertoires with anomalous nucleotide sharing, were excluded from co-occurrence clustering. As stored in TCRdb, this immuneACCESS dataset retains in-frame rearrangements with V and J assigned. A fraction of the clones does not appear; measured against another copy, unresolved V genes explain less than half of the discrepancy, and the remainder lacks a known reason. D and trimming come from the DNA, and the V and J calls and clone size come from that table. In this sample the table shows 150,000 or so clones, 70% to 80% of which occur a single time. Under 15% of the sample comes from the top ten.

V loses 3 bases at its end and J loses 7 bases; junction bases beyond the gene matches: 9. Via the germline V gene, CDR1 is SGHTA and CDR2 FQGTGA. Including cysteine and phenylalanine, the CDR3 has 15 amino acids. CDR3 DNA is the only sequence kept; it has 45 bases, read in frame from the first base. Turning to this clone: Its antigen has not been determined. No much larger clone exists at a distance of one base, and base qualities are not known.

The cohort was made up of hundreds of healthy bone marrow donors. Cohort members were all nominally healthy when sampled, although unrecorded immune exposures were likely present. The donor tested CMV seronegative, placing the donor among the roughly 400 seronegative members of the cohort. A peripheral blood sample was provided by each donor, and peripheral blood mononuclear cells were used for TCR beta sequencing. The Qiagen DNeasy Blood Extraction Kit was used to extract genomic DNA from the blood cell samples. On the study overall, not on this receptor specifically: A cluster of highly shared sequence variants was judged likely to be a technical artifact of the sequencing pipeline. The earlier analysis of around 600 of the donors excluded 15 to 20 rarely observed V segments, including chromosome 9 orphons, because counts were too low. Linkage disequilibrium might explain the correlated functional status among segregating V segments, but an unknown experimental factor could not be ruled out. Presence/absence analyses assumed roughly uniform sequencing depth across donors, an assumption that may not hold. Assigning TCR associations to individual alleles was difficult when HLA alleles, especially DR and DQ, strongly co-occurred. This cohort had only TCR beta chains sequenced, and the lack of alpha or paired-chain data limited which features could be detected. Compared with equally common non-associated chains, HLA-associated TCR beta chains in a later analysis were more clonally expanded and had lower generation probabilities. A further reported finding was that TCR beta sequences accurately predicted the HLA-A and HLA-B alleles for most subjects in the first cohort. An earlier analysis of some 590 of the donors showed that most TCR beta V segments appeared in productive rearrangements either about 87% or about 30% of the time, which broadly matched IMGT annotations. In a later genetic analysis, a missense DCLRE1C variant was associated with V-gene and J-gene trimming of TCR beta chains, and the association was replicated in an independent cohort. A total of roughly 160 TCR beta chains were listed by the study as associated with cytomegalovirus. A few of the identified cytomegalovirus-associated TCR beta chains were confirmed in vitro to be specific for cytomegalovirus antigens. According to the authors, the approach could potentially be generalized to other disease states and immunological phenotypes. In a later genetic analysis, fewer N-insertions in productive TCRs were reported among donors in an Asian-associated ancestry cluster than the approximately 630-donor mean. According to a later analysis, most CMV-associated TCR beta chains appeared to be HLA-restricted, and the HLA associations seemed to be driven largely by CMV exposure. According to a later analysis, parvovirus B19, influenza, CMV and Epstein-Barr virus appeared linked to several top co-occurrence clusters. Most TCR sequences were seen in very few donors, while some public TCRs were found in many individuals. In a later analysis, over 15,000 TCR beta sequences were associated with specific HLA alleles at a false discovery rate of 0.05. Because HLA typing was unavailable for some donors at each locus, only the typed subset was used in association tests. The 87-base-pair reads could not distinguish some IMGT-functional V segments, including TRBV6-2 and TRBV6-3, so those segments were excluded. The classifier was reported to diagnose cytomegalovirus status with high specificity and sensitivity in both the original and validation cohorts. The only immune exposure information available for the cohort was CMV serostatus. In a later analysis, the rate of TCR association differed among HLA loci, with DRB1 alleles having the most associated TCRs and HLA-C alleles having the fewest.

The chain is encoded by TRBV7-3 joined to TRBJ2-1, and 7 bases in between align with TRBD2. This clonotype was sampled from a woman in her thirties or forties in good health and CMV-seronegative. Material for sequencing was PBMCs. The CDR3 sequence is CASSFASGMLNEQFF. The DNA reads TGTGCCAGCAGCTTCGCCAGCGGGATGTTGAATGAGCAGTTCTTC. The variable domain in full, with residues beyond the CDR3 obtained from the reference TRBV7-3 and TRBJ2-1 genes, is GAGVSQTPSNKVTEKGKYVELRCDPISGHTALYWYRQSLGQGPEFLIYFQGTGAADDSGLPNDRFFAVRPEGSVSTLKIQRTERGDSAVYLCASSFASGMLNEQFFGPGTRLTVL.